This T cell receptor (beta chain) is drawn from a study of blood T cell repertoires in COVID-19. The wider study: Both acute and convalescent COVID-19 samples were obtained from the United States, Italy and Spain.

In the original processing: Nucleated cell number was recorded as an estimate derived from reference gene primer amplification. Some clones are missing from TCRdb's copy, which holds only in-frame ones; the method was immunoSEQ multiplex PCR. D and trimming were read from the DNA, whereas the V and J calls and clone size are those reported in that table. The top ten hold approximately 9.3% of the sample, which has approximately 390,000 clones, roughly 89% seen once. Living in 24 US areas, the participants were between 18 and 89 years of age. Allocation to cohorts depended on clinical history reported by the participants. The origin of this receptor is a woman aged 45 to 65 who had recovered from COVID-19. Sequencing was carried out using PBMCs or T cells enriched from blood (not recorded which).

The DNA of the CDR3 is TGTGCCAGCTCGCAGGGTTACACCGGGGAGCTGTTTTTT. Translation gives CASSQGYTGELFF. V is TRBV27 and J is TRBJ2-2, with D possibly being TRBD1 (5 bases). The CDR3 is made up of 13 amino acids. Trimming stripped 8 bases from V and 3 bases from J, with 10 bases between. Germline V gene lookup returns CDR1 MNHEY and CDR2 SMNVEV (reference sequence).